This T cell receptor beta chain was sequenced in a study of T cell responses to AZD1222 COVID-19 vaccine. Overall study results and limits: Among the donors, most were white British and more were female, and clonal diversity was possibly underestimated. Nearly half of spike-specific TCRs reportedly go after variant regions that carry no mutations. No day 14 peak samples; only post-peak repertoires were characterized.

The data were produced by immunoSEQ multiplex PCR, yet TCRdb's version contains in-frame clones alone and is incomplete. Of some 120,000 clones listed, around 90% are singletons. CDR3 size: 15 residues. V lost 5 bases and J lost 5, with 15 bases in between. From germline, CDR1 is SGHTA and CDR2 FQGNSA. Of note for this clone: The antigen remains undetermined.

The clonotype originates from an adult in good health. The chain couples TRBV7-2 to TRBJ1-4; D is possibly TRBD1 (6 bases). Sequences were derived from peripheral blood, sampled on day 0 of AZD1222 vaccination. The CDR3 coding sequence is TGTGCCAGCAGCCTCGGGGGGCTCCTGAATGAAAAACTGTTTTTT. Amino acid sequence: CASSLGGLLNEKLFF.